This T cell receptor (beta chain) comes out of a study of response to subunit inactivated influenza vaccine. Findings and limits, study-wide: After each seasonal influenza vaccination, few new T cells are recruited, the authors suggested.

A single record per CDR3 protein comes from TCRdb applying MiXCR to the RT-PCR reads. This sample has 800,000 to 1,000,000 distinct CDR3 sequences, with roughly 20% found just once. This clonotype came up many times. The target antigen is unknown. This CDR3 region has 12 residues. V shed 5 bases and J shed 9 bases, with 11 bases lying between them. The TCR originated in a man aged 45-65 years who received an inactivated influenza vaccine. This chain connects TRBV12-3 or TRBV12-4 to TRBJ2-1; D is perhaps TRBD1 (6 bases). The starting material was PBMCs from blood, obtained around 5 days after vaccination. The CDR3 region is CASSQGSSEQFF. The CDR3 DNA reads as TGTGCCAGCAGTCAGGGGAGTAGTGAGCAGTTCTTC.